This TCR beta chain was identified in a study of T cells expressing NK-cell markers. Regarding the study as a whole: Dominant NKG2C+ clonotypes accounted for roughly 1.0-8% of CD8+ T cells in about six donors.

Of note for this clonotype: Its antigen is currently unknown.

TCRdb reprocessed the 5' RACE reads and reports one entry per CDR3 protein, with no DNA. The ten top clones account for about a fifth, within a sample of roughly 170,000 distinct CDR3 sequences. Germline CDR1 and CDR2: SNHLY and FYNNEI. The CDR3 has 15 residues. The chain joins TRBV2 to TRBJ1-1; TCRdb picks TRBD1, but there is no DNA to check that call. This receptor was obtained from a woman aged 18 to 75 in good health. Sequencing used blood T cells: a sorted CD56 or NKG2C T cell subset, CD4+ or CD8+ T cells, or bulk PBMC T cells (not recorded which). CDR3: CASTKGGDDYTEAFF. Together with reference TRBV2 and TRBJ1-1, the CDR3 gives the full variable domain: EPEVTQTPSHQVTQMGQEVILRCVPISNHLYFYWYRQILGQKVEFLVSFYNNEISEKSEIFDDQFSVERPDGSNFTLKIRSTKLEDSAMYFCASTKGGDDYTEAFFGQGTRLTVV.